The next 11 T cell receptor beta chains were all read from a single sample in a study of PD-1 blockade in classical Hodgkin lymphoma. Some clones are missing from TCRdb's copy, which holds only in-frame ones; the method was immunoSEQ multiplex PCR. The sample records over 25,000 clones, 60% to 85% being singletons. Every patient had relapsed following autologous stem cell transplantation, and cohorts differed in brentuximab vedotin exposure. Magnetic negative selection of thawed PBMCs was the method by which CD4+ T cells were purified. The sequencing used CD4+ T cells from blood, collected at baseline. The source of these receptors is a human donor with classical Hodgkin lymphoma.

J is TRBJ1-3 and V is TRBV7-2; D is undetermined. The CDR3 length is 12 residues. V lost 5 bases and J lost 8, with 10 bases in between. Germline CDR1 is SGHTA and CDR2 is FQGNSA. CDR3 amino acids: CASSRGWDTIYF. The CDR3 nucleotides are TGTGCCAGCAGCCGTGGATGGGACACCATATATTTT.

The chain is built from TRBV28 and TRBJ2-5; D possibly corresponds to TRBD2 (6 bases). V shed 3 bases and J shed 5 bases, with 10 bases lying between them. The CDR3 runs 13 residues. Germline values: CDR1 MDHEN, CDR2 SYDVKM. The chain's CDR3 is CASSLEGFETQYF. Here the CDR3 DNA reads TGTGCCAGCAGTTTGGAGGGGTTCGAGACCCAGTACTTC.

In DNA, the CDR3 is TGCGCCAGCAGCTTGGGAGCAGGGACGAACACCGGGGAGCTGTTTTTT. Translation gives CASSLGAGTNTGELFF. The chain recombines TRBV5-1 with TRBJ2-2; D possibly corresponds to TRBD1 (5 bases). Trimming cost V 0 bases and J 0 bases, with 9 bases left between them. This CDR3 is built from 16 residues. Per germline, CDR1 SGHRS and CDR2 YFSETQ. The full variable domain, in which reference TRBV5-1 and TRBJ2-2 provide the parts outside the CDR3, is KAGVTQTPRYLIKTRGQQVTLSCSPISGHRSVSWYQQTPGQGLQFLFEYFSETQRNKGNFPGRFSGRQFSNSRSEMNVSTLELGDSALYLCASSLGAGTNTGELFFGEGSRLTVL.

This clone occurred a few times. The J gene is TRBJ1-1, the V gene TRBV15; possible D gene TRBD1, 5 bases. The CDR3 sequence is 16 residues long. V shed 0 bases and J shed 0 bases, with 11 bases lying between them. Germline assignment: CDR1 LNHNV and CDR2 YYDKDF (reference sequence). DNA of the CDR3: TGTGCCACCAGCAGAGATCCCGGGGCTGTGAACACTGAAGCTTTCTTT. This gives the protein CATSRDPGAVNTEAFF.

This chain joins TRBV30 and TRBJ1-4, with unresolved D. Germline-derived CDR1 and CDR2 are GTSNPN and SVGIG (reference sequence). Trimming left V 3 bases short and J 3 bases short, with 14 bases between. The CDR3 spans 15 residues. The CDR3 DNA follows: TGTGCCTGGAGGCCGACGAGGCTTTCTAATGAAAAACTGTTTTTT. It specifies CAWRPTRLSNEKLFF. Filled out from reference TRBV30 and TRBJ1-4, the complete variable domain reads SQTIHQWPATLVQPVGSPLSLECTVEGTSNPNLYWYRQAAGRGLQLLFYSVGIGQISSEVPQNLSASRPQDRQFILSSKKLLLSDSGFYLCAWRPTRLSNEKLFFGSGTQLSVL.

This rearrangement joins TRBV19 to TRBJ1-5; 9 bases line up with TRBD1. The V segment lost 0 bases and the J segment 6 bases; nucleotides outside the gene matches: 6. The V gene's germline CDR1 is LNHDA and CDR2 SQIVND (reference sequence). The CDR3 runs to 16 residues. CDR3 region: CASSIDGGQGFQPQHF. Written as DNA, the CDR3 is TGTGCCAGTAGTATAGATGGGGGACAGGGCTTTCAGCCCCAGCATTTT.

The chain uses TRBV18 and TRBJ2-2; maybe TRBD1 (6 bases). Germline lookup yields CDR1 KGHSH and CDR2 LQKENI. The CDR3 contains 14 residues. V shed 6 bases and J shed 11 bases, with 19 bases lying between them. The CDR3 DNA is TGTGCCAGCTCCCCAAAGGGACATTCGGAAGAGCTGTTTTTT. Residues: CASSPKGHSEELFF.

This chain links TRBV5-1 with TRBJ1-3, with D possibly matching TRBD1 (5 bases). CDR3 length: 15 amino acids. CDR1 and CDR2 (germline): SGHRS, YFSETQ. Trimming took off 1 base at V and 2 bases at J, with 10 bases between the two ends. CDR3 nucleotide sequence: TGCGCCAGCAGCTTGATCGGGGCGCCTGGAAACACCATATATTTT. It is translated as CASSLIGAPGNTIYF.

V gene TRBV9 combines with J gene TRBJ2-1; 11 bases match TRBD1. Unmatched junction bases numbered 3, after V lost 3 bases and J lost 7 bases. Germline V gene data show CDR1 as SGDLS and CDR2 as YYNGEE. This CDR3 has 14 amino acids. The CDR3 spells CASSGGQGANEQFF. CDR3 in DNA: TGTGCCAGCAGCGGAGGACAGGGGGCGAATGAGCAGTTCTTC. The whole variable domain, filled in from reference TRBV9 and TRBJ2-1, reads DSGVTQTPKHLITATGQRVTLRCSPRSGDLSVYWYQQSLDQGLQFLIQYYNGEERAKGNILERFSAQQFPDLHSELNLSSLELGDSALYFCASSGGQGANEQFFGPGTRLTVL.

The chain is built from TRBV7-2 and TRBJ2-1; D possibly matches TRBD1 or TRBD2 (7 bases each). Trimming shortened V by 10 bases and J by 8 bases, and 15 bases separated the two germline ends. Germline assignment: CDR1 SGHTA and CDR2 FQGNSA. The CDR3 runs to 12 residues. The CDR3 loop reads CAIRGRGYEQFF. In DNA, the CDR3 is TGTGCCATCAGGGGGAGGGGCTATGAGCAGTTCTTC.

The chain combines TRBV5-4 with TRBJ2-5; 9 bases are shared with TRBD2. In germline, CDR1 is SGHNT, CDR2 YYREEE (reference sequence). The length of the CDR3 is 18 residues. V lost 3 bases to trimming and J lost 0 bases; unmatched junction nucleotides: 12. CDR3 region: CASSSPRASGEYQETQYF. The CDR3 region has the DNA TGTGCCAGCAGCTCCCCCCGGGCTAGCGGGGAGTACCAAGAGACCCAGTACTTC.